Reported below is one T cell receptor (beta chain). Its antigen is not identified. One end of the junction varies from germline; a read error may be responsible. Unsorted whole blood served as the source of blood RNA, and germline DNA was extracted as well. The data originate from a study of tumor-infiltrating lymphocytes in primary liver carcinoma. Study as a whole: Primary liver carcinomas in the patients were surgically resected. The patient population consisted of men and women between 30 and 69 years of age.

Germline V lookup: CDR1 SGHAT, CDR2 FQDESV (reference sequence). CDR3 size: 13 residues. Making TCR beta cDNA involved around 540 ng total RNA and a constant-region primer. Three nested multiplex PCR rounds, a slightly modified ARM-PCR method, built the TCR beta libraries. Both of the initial two PCR rounds ran for roughly 10 cycles and employed TRBV1-TRBV30 forward primers alongside a C-beta reverse primer. TCRdb reprocessed the multiplex PCR reads via MiXCR and lists one record per CDR3 protein. The sample records hundreds of thousands of distinct CDR3 sequences, roughly 60% being singletons. Findings of the study overall: Tumors and blood were compared for top-250-clone fraction, and tumors had the significantly higher value (p = 0.039).

Input material: peripheral blood. This TCR was sampled from a man aged 35 to 55 with primary liver carcinoma and hepatitis B virus infection. The chain is built from TRBV11-1 and TRBJ2-1; tentatively, D is TRBD2 (5 bases). The CDR3 region has the DNA TGTGCCAGCAGCTTCACGGGGATCTATGAGCCGTTCTTC. Its translation: CASSFTGIYEPFF.